These T cell receptor beta chains were read from a single sample in a study of technical replicates of blood from several donors. Measured with immunoSEQ multiplex PCR; TCRdb has only the in-frame clones, and not every one. The top ten clones hold about 0.37% of a sample with 79,000 or so clones, 85% to 95% of them seen once. Specimen: T cells isolated from PBMCs. These receptors were taken from a human donor in good health. Each CDR3 is given with its conserved first and last residue. Fields, in order: J gene, clone size, V gene, CDR3 length, D gene, CDR3 protein, CDR3 DNA. A D gene is named only where the DNA matches it firmly. Where a row states a size, it is once, few, many or the class of an expanded clone; other rows omit it.

J gene: TRBJ1-1; clone size: NA; V gene: TRBV21-1; CDR3 length: 15; D gene: NA; CDR3 protein: CATIGGVLGGTEAFF; CDR3 DNA: TGTGCCACCATAGGGGGCGTTTTGGGAGGTACTGAAGCTTTCTTT
J gene: TRBJ2-7; clone size: NA; V gene: TRBV20-1; CDR3 length: 11; D gene: NA; CDR3 protein: CSAETRTEQYF; CDR3 DNA: TGCAGTGCTGAGACCCGGACTGAGCAGTACTTC
J gene: TRBJ1-5; clone size: NA; V gene: TRBV6-6; CDR3 length: 16; D gene: NA; CDR3 protein: CASTNHLGKSNQPQHF; CDR3 DNA: TGTGCCAGCACCAACCATCTAGGAAAAAGCAATCAGCCCCAGCATTTT
J gene: TRBJ2-1; clone size: NA; V gene: TRBV7-9; CDR3 length: 15; D gene: NA; CDR3 protein: CASSKLGQSYNEQFF; CDR3 DNA: TGTGCCAGCAGCAAACTGGGCCAATCCTACAATGAGCAGTTCTTC
J gene: TRBJ1-5; clone size: NA; V gene: TRBV15; CDR3 length: 17; D gene: NA; CDR3 protein: CATSRDLARDSNQPQHF; CDR3 DNA: TGTGCCACCAGCAGAGACTTAGCCAGAGATAGCAATCAGCCCCAGCATTTT
J gene: TRBJ2-7; clone size: NA; V gene: TRBV9; CDR3 length: 13; D gene: NA; CDR3 protein: CASSPPGDYEQYF; CDR3 DNA: TGTGCCAGCAGCCCGCCGGGGGATTACGAGCAGTACTTC
J gene: TRBJ2-2; clone size: once; V gene: TRBV5-1; CDR3 length: 18; D gene: TRBD2; CDR3 protein: CASSLEASGRLNTGELFF; CDR3 DNA: TGCGCCAGCAGCTTGGAAGCTAGCGGGAGGTTGAACACCGGGGAGCTGTTTTTT
J gene: TRBJ2-3; clone size: NA; V gene: TRBV5-4; CDR3 length: 16; D gene: NA; CDR3 protein: CASSFSSDLGTDTQYF; CDR3 DNA: TGTGCCAGCAGCTTTAGTAGCGACTTAGGCACAGATACGCAGTATTTT
J gene: TRBJ1-1; clone size: NA; V gene: TRBV4-1; CDR3 length: 15; D gene: NA; CDR3 protein: CASSHYRDPGTEAFF; CDR3 DNA: TGCGCCAGCAGCCATTACAGGGATCCGGGCACTGAAGCTTTCTTT
J gene: TRBJ1-4; clone size: NA; V gene: TRBV5-1; CDR3 length: 18; D gene: TRBD1; CDR3 protein: CASSQGQGAELTNEKLFF; CDR3 DNA: TGCGCCAGCAGCCAAGGACAGGGGGCGGAATTGACTAATGAAAAACTGTTTTTT
J gene: TRBJ2-7; clone size: once; V gene: TRBV7-2; CDR3 length: 15; D gene: TRBD2; CDR3 protein: CASSLVGLAGEVQYF; CDR3 DNA: TGTGCCAGCAGCTTAGTGGGACTAGCGGGAGAGGTGCAGTACTTC
J gene: TRBJ2-7; clone size: once; V gene: TRBV5-1; CDR3 length: 14; D gene: NA; CDR3 protein: CASSLEGVSYEQYF; CDR3 DNA: TGCGCCAGCAGCTTGGAAGGGGTTTCCTACGAGCAGTACTTC
J gene: TRBJ2-1; clone size: NA; V gene: TRBV28; CDR3 length: 16; D gene: TRBD1; CDR3 protein: CASRSAGTGRYNEQFF; CDR3 DNA: TGTGCCAGCCGTTCGGCGGGGACAGGGCGATACAATGAGCAGTTCTTC
J gene: TRBJ1-1; clone size: NA; V gene: TRBV30; CDR3 length: 10; D gene: NA; CDR3 protein: CAWNGGRAFF; CDR3 DNA: TGTGCCTGGAACGGGGGGAGGGCTTTCTTT
J gene: TRBJ2-2; clone size: NA; V gene: TRBV11-3; CDR3 length: 14; D gene: NA; CDR3 protein: CASSPIPGAGELFF; CDR3 DNA: TGTGCCAGCAGCCCTATCCCGGGTGCCGGGGAGCTGTTTTTT
J gene: TRBJ1-5; clone size: NA; V gene: TRBV5-8; CDR3 length: 15; D gene: TRBD1; CDR3 protein: CASRKRTGGNQPQHF; CDR3 DNA: TGTGCCAGCCGAAAACGGACAGGGGGCAATCAGCCCCAGCATTTT
J gene: TRBJ1-3; clone size: NA; V gene: TRBV6-5; CDR3 length: 14; D gene: NA; CDR3 protein: CASSGGESGNTIYF; CDR3 DNA: TGTGCCAGCAGTGGAGGGGAATCTGGAAACACCATATATTTT
J gene: TRBJ2-7; clone size: NA; V gene: TRBV9; CDR3 length: 11; D gene: NA; CDR3 protein: CASSVPFEQYF; CDR3 DNA: TGTGCCAGCAGCGTCCCTTTCGAGCAGTACTTC
J gene: TRBJ1-1; clone size: NA; V gene: TRBV19; CDR3 length: 13; D gene: NA; CDR3 protein: CASSLTGDTEAFF; CDR3 DNA: TGTGCCAGTAGTTTGACAGGAGACACTGAAGCTTTCTTT
J gene: TRBJ2-1; clone size: few; V gene: TRBV6-1; CDR3 length: 11; D gene: NA; CDR3 protein: CASLDPGEQFF; CDR3 DNA: TGTGCCAGTTTAGACCCCGGGGAGCAGTTCTTC
J gene: TRBJ2-2; clone size: NA; V gene: TRBV28; CDR3 length: 14; D gene: TRBD1; CDR3 protein: CASTTGARTGELFF; CDR3 DNA: TGTGCCAGTACTACAGGGGCTCGCACCGGGGAGCTGTTTTTT
J gene: TRBJ2-7; clone size: NA; V gene: TRBV5-1; CDR3 length: 13; D gene: TRBD1; CDR3 protein: CASSFWTGDEQYF; CDR3 DNA: TGCGCCAGCAGCTTTTGGACAGGGGACGAGCAGTACTTC
J gene: TRBJ1-5; clone size: NA; V gene: TRBV19; CDR3 length: 15; D gene: NA; CDR3 protein: CASSIVGSGNQPQHF; CDR3 DNA: TGTGCCAGTAGTATAGTTGGCAGTGGCAATCAGCCCCAGCATTTT
J gene: TRBJ2-5; clone size: NA; V gene: TRBV7-2; CDR3 length: 16; D gene: NA; CDR3 protein: CASSSRPARGAETQYF; CDR3 DNA: TGTGCCAGCAGCTCGAGACCGGCCCGCGGGGCGGAGACCCAGTACTTC
J gene: TRBJ2-7; clone size: NA; V gene: TRBV27; CDR3 length: 14; D gene: TRBD1; CDR3 protein: CASSHTGQPYEQYF; CDR3 DNA: TGTGCCAGCAGTCATACGGGACAGCCTTACGAGCAGTACTTC
J gene: TRBJ1-2; clone size: NA; V gene: TRBV29-1; CDR3 length: 12; D gene: NA; CDR3 protein: CSVEGSRYGYTF; CDR3 DNA: TGCAGCGTTGAGGGGAGCCGTTATGGCTACACCTTC
J gene: TRBJ2-7; clone size: NA; V gene: TRBV15; CDR3 length: 15; D gene: TRBD2; CDR3 protein: CATSRAREGTYEQYF; CDR3 DNA: TGTGCCACCAGCAGAGCCAGGGAGGGGACCTACGAGCAGTACTTC
J gene: TRBJ2-5; clone size: NA; V gene: TRBV29-1; CDR3 length: 13; D gene: NA; CDR3 protein: CSSGRTSQETQYF; CDR3 DNA: TGCAGCTCCGGGAGAACGAGCCAAGAGACCCAGTACTTC
J gene: TRBJ2-1; clone size: NA; V gene: TRBV19; CDR3 length: 16; D gene: NA; CDR3 protein: CASSLSAGGKHNEQFF; CDR3 DNA: TGTGCCAGTAGTCTCAGCGCAGGCGGGAAGCACAATGAGCAGTTCTTC
J gene: TRBJ1-5; clone size: NA; V gene: TRBV2; CDR3 length: 16; D gene: NA; CDR3 protein: CASSDRPLQLNQPQHF; CDR3 DNA: TGTGCCAGCTCCGACAGGCCGCTACAATTGAATCAGCCCCAGCATTTT
J gene: TRBJ2-1; clone size: NA; V gene: TRBV27; CDR3 length: 14; D gene: TRBD2; CDR3 protein: CASSILAGVNEQFF; CDR3 DNA: TGTGCCAGCAGTATACTAGCGGGAGTCAATGAGCAGTTCTTC
J gene: TRBJ2-3; clone size: NA; V gene: TRBV5-4; CDR3 length: 15; D gene: NA; CDR3 protein: CASSSGGSGTDTQYF; CDR3 DNA: TGTGCCAGCAGCTCCGGAGGGAGCGGGACAGATACGCAGTATTTT
J gene: TRBJ1-5; clone size: NA; V gene: TRBV25-1; CDR3 length: 14; D gene: NA; CDR3 protein: CASSLAGKGQPQHF; CDR3 DNA: TGTGCCAGCAGTCTGGCAGGGAAGGGTCAGCCCCAGCATTTT
J gene: TRBJ2-1; clone size: NA; V gene: TRBV7-8; CDR3 length: 16; D gene: TRBD2; CDR3 protein: CASSSIGTEGGNEQFF; CDR3 DNA: TGTGCCAGCAGCTCCATAGGGACGGAGGGAGGGAATGAGCAGTTCTTC
J gene: TRBJ1-5; clone size: NA; V gene: TRBV4-1; CDR3 length: 13; D gene: NA; CDR3 protein: CASSQPGDQPQHF; CDR3 DNA: TGCGCCAGCAGCCAACCAGGGGATCAGCCCCAGCATTTT
J gene: TRBJ2-1; clone size: NA; V gene: TRBV4-3; CDR3 length: 15; D gene: NA; CDR3 protein: CASSQDLSVWNEQFF; CDR3 DNA: TGCGCCAGCAGCCAAGATCTCAGCGTTTGGAATGAGCAGTTCTTC
J gene: TRBJ1-1; clone size: NA; V gene: TRBV5-6; CDR3 length: 13; D gene: NA; CDR3 protein: CASSLEAGSGAFF; CDR3 DNA: TGTGCCAGCAGCTTGGAGGCGGGGTCAGGGGCTTTCTTT
J gene: TRBJ1-1; clone size: NA; V gene: TRBV7-3; CDR3 length: 14; D gene: NA; CDR3 protein: CASSFNALSTEAFF; CDR3 DNA: TGTGCCAGCAGCTTTAACGCCCTCAGCACTGAAGCTTTCTTT
J gene: TRBJ2-7; clone size: NA; V gene: TRBV9; CDR3 length: 16; D gene: NA; CDR3 protein: CASSVLAGPQPHEQYF; CDR3 DNA: TGTGCCAGCAGCGTCCTAGCCGGGCCCCAGCCACACGAGCAGTACTTC
J gene: TRBJ1-1; clone size: NA; V gene: TRBV10-3; CDR3 length: 16; D gene: TRBD1; CDR3 protein: CAIRQGTGTKNTEAFF; CDR3 DNA: TGTGCCATCAGGCAAGGGACAGGAACCAAGAACACTGAAGCTTTCTTT
J gene: TRBJ2-3; clone size: NA; V gene: TRBV27; CDR3 length: 18; D gene: TRBD2; CDR3 protein: CASGYSGRPHLGTDTQYF; CDR3 DNA: TGTGCCAGCGGATATAGCGGGAGGCCACACCTGGGGACAGATACGCAGTATTTT
J gene: TRBJ2-7; clone size: NA; V gene: TRBV30; CDR3 length: 12; D gene: NA; CDR3 protein: CAWSVPYYEQYF; CDR3 DNA: TGTGCCTGGAGTGTTCCTTACTACGAGCAGTACTTC
J gene: TRBJ1-2; clone size: NA; V gene: TRBV27; CDR3 length: 14; D gene: TRBD1; CDR3 protein: CASSGQGYNYGYTF; CDR3 DNA: TGTGCCAGCAGCGGACAGGGTTACAACTATGGCTACACCTTC
J gene: TRBJ2-7; clone size: once; V gene: TRBV9; CDR3 length: 15; D gene: TRBD2; CDR3 protein: CASSKGLAGNYEQYF; CDR3 DNA: TGTGCCAGCAGCAAGGGACTAGCGGGAAATTACGAGCAGTACTTC
J gene: TRBJ1-3; clone size: NA; V gene: TRBV14; CDR3 length: 14; D gene: NA; CDR3 protein: CASSPGGLGNTIYF; CDR3 DNA: TGTGCCAGCAGCCCGGGAGGATTGGGAAACACCATATATTTT
J gene: TRBJ2-2; clone size: NA; V gene: TRBV6-5; CDR3 length: 14; D gene: NA; CDR3 protein: CASSPRLDTGELFF; CDR3 DNA: TGTGCCAGCAGTCCGAGATTGGACACCGGGGAGCTGTTTTTT
J gene: TRBJ2-2; clone size: NA; V gene: TRBV12-5; CDR3 length: 12; D gene: NA; CDR3 protein: CASGLATGELFF; CDR3 DNA: TGTGCTAGTGGTTTAGCGACCGGGGAGCTGTTTTTT